The text below deals with one T cell receptor (beta chain). Its antigen is not identified. Primed by a sample-barcoded 5' primer and a J-beta primer mix, a second PCR proceeded for roughly 6 to 12 cycles. TCRdb fed the 5' RACE reads into MiXCR, producing one record per CDR3 protein. The table shows some 780,000 distinct CDR3 sequences, with just over 55% occurring only once. The record originates from a study of blood T cells in healthy people across ages. Study-level points and caveats: Unknown CMV status may confound age-related changes in expanded clones. A conclusive naive versus antigen-experienced comparison was prevented by the unsorted PBMCs. Relative to aged donors, long-lived donors carried more naive CD4+ cells and displayed higher diversity.

In germline, CDR1 is SGHAT, CDR2 FQNNGV. The CDR3 sequence is 17 residues long. V lost 5 bases and J lost 4; bases outside the gene matches: 11. The chain recombines TRBV11-2 with TRBJ2-5, with TRBD2 matching over 12 bases. The specimen sequenced was blood. The receptor was isolated from a man aged 35-49 years in good health. The chain's CDR3 is CASSNPLAGGPLETQYF. The CDR3 bases are TGTGCCAGCAGCAACCCCCTAGCGGGGGGGCCATTAGAGACCCAGTACTTC.